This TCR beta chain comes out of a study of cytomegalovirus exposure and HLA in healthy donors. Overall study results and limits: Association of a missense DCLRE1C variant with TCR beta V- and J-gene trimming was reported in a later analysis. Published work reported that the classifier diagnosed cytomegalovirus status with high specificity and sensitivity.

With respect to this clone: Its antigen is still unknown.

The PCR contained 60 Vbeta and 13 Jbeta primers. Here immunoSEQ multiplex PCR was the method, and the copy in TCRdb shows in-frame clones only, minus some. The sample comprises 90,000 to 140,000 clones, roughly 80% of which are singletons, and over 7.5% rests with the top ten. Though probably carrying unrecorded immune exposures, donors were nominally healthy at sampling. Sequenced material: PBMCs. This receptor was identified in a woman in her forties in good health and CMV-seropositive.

In DNA, the CDR3 is TGTGCCAGCAGTGAAGACGCCCGGTCACCTTCCTACGAGCAGTACTTC. Translation: CASSEDARSPSYEQYF. The rearrangement links TRBV6-1 to TRBJ2-7, with no clear D. The ends were cut back, 1 base at V and 1 base at J, with 14 bases in the middle. This CDR3 is 16 amino acids long. Germline assignment: CDR1 MNHNS and CDR2 SASEGT.